Shown below are 30 T cell receptor beta chains from a single sample sequenced in a study of T cells in Graves' hyperthyroidism and ophthalmopathy. Researchers amplified the TCR beta CDR3 regions from RNA transcripts. First-round RT-PCR with HTBI primers amplified the TCR CDR3 region. TCRdb independently ran MiXCR on the multiplex PCR reads; one entry per CDR3 protein. Among about 840,000 distinct CDR3 sequences listed, 38% were seen once. The sample was blood. These receptors all stem from a man aged 18 to 29 with Graves' hyperthyroidism.

On this clonotype itself: This may be a read error, as it is one base from a much larger clone. The V call is TRBV10-3, the J call TRBJ2-7; 9 nucleotides agree with TRBD1. Germline CDR1 reads ENHRY; CDR2 reads SYGVKD. The CDR3 runs 16 residues. The J segment lost 3 bases and the V segment lost 2 bases, leaving 8 bases of the junction unmatched. The CDR3 DNA sequence: TGTGCCATCAGTGAGCATAGACAGGGGGGAGTCTACGAGCAGTACTTC. Encoded protein: CAISEHRQGGVYEQYF.

This clonotype was detected only once. V usage is TRBV7-2 and J usage is TRBJ2-7; 10 nucleotides align to TRBD1. Per germline, CDR1 SGHTA and CDR2 FQGNSA. Germline trimming cut 6 bases from V and 6 bases from J; bases unmatched to any gene: 2. The CDR3 is made up of 12 amino acids. The CDR3 DNA reads TGTGCCAGCAGAAGGACAGGGGGCGAGCAGTACTTC. Its translation is CASRRTGGEQYF.

This clonotype was counted many times. The rearrangement links TRBV24-1 to TRBJ2-2; possibly TRBD1 or TRBD2 for D (5 bases each). Germline V gene data show CDR1 as KGHDR and CDR2 as SFDVKD. Trimming took off 4 bases at V and 9 bases at J, with 14 bases between the two ends. The CDR3 runs 14 residues. CDR3 sequence: CATSDWDAPRELFF. CDR3 DNA sequence: TGTGCCACCAGTGACTGGGACGCGCCCCGGGAGCTGTTTTTT.

Regarding this clonotype: A much larger clone differs from this one at a single base, so this may be a read error. For the CDR3, the DNA is TGCAATACGGGCCGGGACGACACTGAAGCTTTCTTT. It codes for CNTGRDDTEAFF. This chain links TRBV20-1 with TRBJ1-1, with TRBD1 as a possible D gene (5 bases). CDR3 length: 12 amino acids. Germline V gene data show CDR1 as DFQATT and CDR2 as SNEGSKA (reference sequence).

V is TRBV2 and J is TRBJ2-7; TRBD1 matches at 7 bases. CDR3 length equals 13 residues. CDR1 and CDR2 from the germline V gene are SNHLY and FYNNEI. Trimming cost V 6 bases and J 1 base; bases outside gene matches: 3. As DNA, the CDR3 is TGTGCCAGCAGGATGGGACAGTCCTACGAGCAGTACTTC. Protein: CASRMGQSYEQYF.

The table lists this clonotype with many counts. V is TRBV7-8 and J is TRBJ1-1; the D is unclear. Trimming took 6 bases from V and 0 from J, leaving 11 bases between them. The CDR3 spans 14 residues. Per germline, CDR1 SGHVS and CDR2 FQNEAQ. The CDR3 DNA reads TGTGCCAGCAGTTCGAGGAGCCTGAACACTGAAGCTTTCTTT. Its translation is CASSSRSLNTEAFF.

Notes on this clonotype: Given a much more abundant clone one base away, this may be a read error. The chain uses TRBV29-1 and TRBJ1-1; D remains ambiguous. Trimming removed 8 bases at V and 2 bases at J, with 21 bases between. The CDR3 contains 15 residues. In germline, CDR1 is SQVTM, CDR2 ANQGSEA. CDR3: CSTYYLDGENTEAFF. The CDR3, as DNA: TGCAGCACCTATTACTTGGACGGAGAAAACACTGAAGCTTTCTTT.

About this clonotype itself: A much larger clone lies a single base off, so this may be a read error. The chain combines TRBV7-2 with TRBJ1-6; 7 bases agree with TRBD1. The CDR3 totals 13 residues. Germline lookup yields CDR1 SGHTA and CDR2 FQGNSA. The CDR3 here is CASGDSPNSPPHF. CDR3 nucleotides: TGCGCCAGCGGGGACAGTCCTAATTCACCCCCCCACTTT. The full variable domain, rest sourced from reference TRBV7-2 and TRBJ1-6, is GAGVSQSPSNKVTEKGKDVELRCDPISGHTALYWYRQSLGQGLEFLIYFQGNSAPDKSGLPSDRFSAERTGGSVSTLTIQRTQQEDSAVYLCASGDSPNSPPHFGNGTRLTVT.

This clonotype was seen a handful of times. The chain carries TRBV20-1 and TRBJ2-5, with D perhaps matching TRBD2 (7 bases). The CDR3 has 15 amino acids. Trimming took 3 bases from V and 5 from J, leaving 19 bases between them. The V gene's germline CDR1 is DFQATT and CDR2 SNEGSKA (reference sequence). The CDR3, as DNA: TGCAGTGCTAGCCCCTCCGGGGGGCCGGGGGAGACCCAGTACTTC. Protein sequence: CSASPSGGPGETQYF.

This clonotype was observed a few times. V is TRBV12-3 or TRBV12-4 and J is TRBJ1-5; TRBD1 aligns across 8 bases. CDR3 length equals 15 residues. V lost 4 bases, J lost 6 bases, and 8 bases stayed unmatched. The CDR3 region has the DNA TGTGCCAGCAGTTATGGCAGGGGGCAAACTCAGCCCCAGCATTTT. Its translation is CASSYGRGQTQPQHF.

This clonotype was detected a few times. The chain is built from TRBV7-9 and TRBJ2-5, with 7 positions matching TRBD2. After removal of 2 bases from V and 3 bases from J, the junction contained 3 bases not matched to a gene. Per germline, CDR1 SEHNR and CDR2 FQNEAQ (reference sequence). The CDR3 consists of 14 residues. The DNA for the CDR3 is TGTGCCAGCAGCTTACTAGCGGCCGAAGAGACCCAGTACTTC. This codes for CASSLLAAEETQYF. Based on the CDR3 plus reference TRBV7-9 and TRBJ2-5, the full variable domain is DTGVSQNPRHKITKRGQNVTFRCDPISEHNRLYWYRQTLGQGPEFLTYFQNEAQLEKSRLLSDRFSAERPKGSFSTLEIQRTEQGDSAMYLCASSLLAAEETQYFGPGTRLLVL.

The table lists this clonotype with a few counts. Germline and junction disagree at one end, which may indicate a read error. V and J are TRBV5-1 and TRBJ1-1; D unresolved. Germline V gene lookup returns CDR1 SGHRS and CDR2 YFSETQ. The CDR3 has 16 residues. CDR3 bases: TGTGCCAGCAGCTTTGGTCCGACAACGGTGAGCACTGAAGCTTTCTTT. Its translation is CASSFGPTTVSTEAFF.

The chain has TRBV9 and TRBJ1-4; D might be TRBD1 (5 bases). The length of the CDR3 is 14 residues. Germline assignment: CDR1 SGDLS and CDR2 YYNGEE. V was pared by 1 base and J by 3 bases, with 7 bases between. CDR3 sequence (DNA): TGTGCCAGCAGCGTACGAGGGGCTAATGAAAAACTGTTTTTT. Translated, it gives CASSVRGANEKLFF.

This clonotype came up many times. The rearrangement joins TRBV2 to TRBJ1-5; D is possibly TRBD1 (6 bases). Germline CDR1 and CDR2: SNHLY and FYNNEI. The V end lost 3 bases, the J end lost 5 bases, and 14 bases lay between the germline ends. This CDR3 has 15 residues. CDR3 in DNA: TGTGCCAGCAGTGAGCGTGGAGGGGGACATCAGCCCCAGCATTTT. This gives the protein CASSERGGGHQPQHF. The full variable domain, with the rest looked up from reference TRBV2 and TRBJ1-5, is EPEVTQTPSHQVTQMGQEVILRCVPISNHLYFYWYRQILGQKVEFLVSFYNNEISEKSEIFDDQFSVERPDGSNFTLKIRSTKLEDSAMYFCASSERGGGHQPQHFGDGTRLSIL.

This chain joins TRBV10-3 and TRBJ1-6; unclear D gene. The CDR3 sequence is 14 residues long. Germline V gene data show CDR1 as ENHRY and CDR2 as SYGVKD. V lost 8 bases and J lost 7, with 15 bases in between. CDR3 sequence (DNA): TGTGCCATCGGGAAAGTGTCCAGCAATTCACCCCTCCACTTT. This gives the protein CAIGKVSSNSPLHF.

This clonotype has at least ten counts. The rearrangement links TRBV24-1 to TRBJ2-5; no clear D. Looked up from germline, CDR1 is KGHDR and CDR2 is SFDVKD. V was trimmed by 4 bases and J by 5 bases, leaving 7 bases between them. The CDR3 consists of 12 residues. The CDR3 DNA follows: TGTGCCACCAGTGACCCCTGGGAGACCCAGTACTTC. This gives the protein CATSDPWETQYF.

The CDR3 here is CASSLTTSGKQETQYF. The DNA of the CDR3 is TGTGCCAGCAGCCTAACGACTAGCGGGAAGCAAGAGACCCAGTACTTC. This chain connects TRBV7-2 to TRBJ2-5, with TRBD2 matching 11 bases. CDR3 length equals 16 residues. Germline V gives CDR1 SGHTA, CDR2 FQGNSA. With 5 bases clipped from V and 2 bases from J, the junction kept 7 bases outside the gene matches.

Many counts were recorded for this clonotype. This sequence joins TRBV2 and TRBJ1-6; the D gene is possibly TRBD1 (5 bases). Trimming pared 2 bases from V and 7 bases from J, leaving 12 bases between. Germline V lookup: CDR1 SNHLY, CDR2 FYNNEI. The CDR3 contains 15 residues. The CDR3 loop reads CASSEKGTGNSPLHF. The CDR3 DNA is TGTGCCAGCAGTGAAAAGGGGACGGGCAATTCACCCCTCCACTTT.

J is TRBJ2-7 and V is TRBV29-1; TRBD1 aligns across 9 bases. The CDR3 is 13 residues long. Germline assignment: CDR1 SQVTM and CDR2 ANQGSEA. J was trimmed by 6 bases and V by 8 bases; bases with no gene match: 11. The CDR3 DNA follows: TGCAGCACTCCCGGGACAGGGCCTACCGAGCAGTACTTC. Protein: CSTPGTGPTEQYF.

This clonotype was counted a few times. The chain carries TRBV29-1 and TRBJ2-2, with D maybe TRBD2 (8 bases). CDR1 is SQVTM, CDR2 ANQGSEA, per germline. This CDR3 is built from 14 residues. V lost 0 bases and J lost 7, with 12 bases in between. The CDR3 nucleotides are TGCAGCGTTGAAGACGGGAGGGGGCACGGGGAGCTGTTTTTT. It specifies CSVEDGRGHGELFF.

The rearrangement links TRBV6-6 to TRBJ2-7; D unresolved. The CDR3 is made up of 13 amino acids. Germline CDR1 reads MNHNY; CDR2 reads SVGAGI (reference sequence). Trimming removed 1 base from V and 7 bases from J, with 11 bases in between. CDR3 region: CASSYFGLGEQYF. The DNA for the CDR3 is TGTGCCAGCAGTTACTTCGGGTTGGGGGAGCAGTACTTC.

The rearrangement joins TRBV29-1 to TRBJ2-2, with 8 bases fitting TRBD2. Germline V gene data show CDR1 as SQVTM and CDR2 as ANQGSEA. CDR3 length equals 13 residues. CDR3: CSERGLSTGELFF. CDR3 DNA: TGCAGTGAGCGGGGGCTTTCCACCGGGGAGCTGTTTTTT.

The rearrangement links TRBV2 to TRBJ1-6; 12 positions match TRBD1. This CDR3 region has 15 residues. Germline assignment: CDR1 SNHLY and CDR2 FYNNEI. V shed 6 bases, J shed 7 bases, and the junction held 4 bases outside the gene matches. The DNA of the CDR3 is TGTGCCAGCAGGCCGGGACAGGGGGCAAATTCACCCCTCCACTTT. Translation gives CASRPGQGANSPLHF.

The CDR3 region has the DNA TGTGCCAGCAGTGAAGAGGACAGGGCCTACGAGCAGTACTTC. Its translation is CASSEEDRAYEQYF. This chain connects TRBV6-1 to TRBJ2-7; TRBD1 matches at 8 bases. The CDR3 covers 14 residues. J was trimmed by 2 bases and V by 1 base; bases with no gene match: 1. Germline loops: CDR1 MNHNS, CDR2 SASEGT.

This chain joins TRBV2 and TRBJ1-6; D is ambiguous. CDR1 and CDR2 (germline): SNHLY, FYNNEI. Deletions cut 4 bases from V and 8 bases from J, with 9 bases between. CDR3 size: 13 residues. This CDR3 reads CASSVGRHSPLHF. The CDR3 DNA follows: TGTGCCAGCAGTGTGGGCCGGCATTCACCCCTCCACTTT.

CDR3 coding DNA: TGTGCCACCGGGCAGTTGCATCAGCCCCAGCATTTT. It is translated as CATGQLHQPQHF. The chain combines TRBV10-3 with TRBJ1-5; no definite D call. The CDR3 extends over 12 amino acids. Germline V gene sequence: CDR1 ENHRY, CDR2 SYGVKD. Trimming cost V 10 bases and J 5 bases, with 12 bases left between them.

This clonotype was seen at least ten times. The genes are TRBV19 and TRBJ2-5; the match to TRBD1 covers 7 bases. Germline V gene lookup returns CDR1 LNHDA and CDR2 SQIVND (reference sequence). The CDR3 loop spans 13 amino acids. For the CDR3, the DNA is TGTGTCCCCTTCCGGGACAGAGAAGAGACCCAGTACTTC. Its translation is CVPFRDREETQYF.

This clonotype was recorded once. This sequence may be a read error, since a much larger clone differs from it by one base. V gene TRBV7-9 combines with J gene TRBJ2-5, with a tentative D call TRBD1 (6 bases). The ends were cut back, 7 bases at V and 1 base at J, with 13 bases in the middle. This CDR3 is built from 14 residues. Germline V gene sequence: CDR1 SEHNR, CDR2 FQNEAQ (reference sequence). Here the CDR3 reads CASNAGQTQETQYF. The CDR3 coding sequence is TGTGCCAGCAATGCTGGACAGACCCAAGAGACCCAGTACTTC. Full variable domain (rest looked up from reference TRBV7-9 and TRBJ2-5): DTGVSQNPRHKITKRGQNVTFRCDPISEHNRLYWYRQTLGQGPEFLTYFQNEAQLEKSRLLSDRFSAERPKGSFSTLEIQRTEQGDSAMYLCASNAGQTQETQYFGPGTRLLVL.

This clonotype occurred many times. The CDR3 DNA follows: TGCAGCGTTCGGACGGACAAAGGACGCACTGAAGCTTTCTTT. Residues: CSVRTDKGRTEAFF. The chain combines TRBV29-1 with TRBJ1-1, with D possibly being TRBD1 (5 bases). Trimming took 5 bases from V and 4 from J, leaving 17 bases between them. There are 14 residues in the CDR3. Looked up from germline, CDR1 is SQVTM and CDR2 is ANQGSEA. Combining the CDR3 with reference TRBV29-1 and TRBJ1-1 gives the whole variable domain SAVISQKPSRDICQRGTSLTIQCQVDSQVTMMFWYRQQPGQSLTLIATANQGSEATYESGFVIDKFPISRPNLTFSTLTVSNMSPEDSSIYLCSVRTDKGRTEAFFGQGTRLTVV.

V is TRBV29-1 and J is TRBJ2-2; a possible D gene is TRBD2 (5 bases). Trimming pared 6 bases from V and 3 bases from J, leaving 14 bases between. Germline values: CDR1 SQVTM, CDR2 ANQGSEA. This CDR3 comprises 14 residues. The DNA of the CDR3 is TGCAGCGTGAATAGCGCCCATGACACCGGGGAGCTGTTTTTT. Its protein is CSVNSAHDTGELFF.